This TCR beta chain emerged from a study of blood T cells in healthy people across ages. This CDR3 is 14 amino acids long. Germline V lookup: CDR1 LGHDT, CDR2 YNNKEL (reference sequence). For the second PCR, which ran for 7 to 11 cycles, a sample-barcoded 5' primer and a J-beta primer mix were used. One entry per CDR3 protein results from TCRdb running MiXCR on the 5' RACE reads. This sample has 450,000 to 650,000 distinct CDR3 sequences, with 24% found just once. This clonotype was recorded a few times. The sample also formed part of further work on T cells of mothers and their children.

The TCR sequence derives from a boy aged 5 to 17 in good health. Sequencing input: blood. This chain joins TRBV3-1 and TRBJ2-1; D is unclear. Matching the DNA end better, TRBJ2-7 makes the J call doubtful. CDR3 in DNA: TGTGCCAGCAGCCAATACTCCGTAGTCTACGAGCAGTACTTC. It translates to CASSQYSVVYEQYF.